This TCR beta chain was identified in a study of T cell changes during pregnancy in multiple sclerosis. Sequencing used immunoSEQ multiplex PCR; TCRdb keeps in-frame clones, though not all of them. Among tens of thousands of clones listed, around 91% were seen once. The germline gives CDR1 SGHTA, CDR2 FQGNSA. This CDR3 comprises 11 residues. V was trimmed by 11 bases and J by 2 bases, leaving 9 bases between them. This TCR derives from a female donor with multiple sclerosis, enrolled in a pregnancy study. This chain links TRBV7-2 with TRBJ1-2; a weak D match, TRBD1 (5 bases). This specimen was CD8+ T cells from peripheral blood mononuclear cells, taken in the second trimester of pregnancy. In DNA, the CDR3 is TGTGCCGGGGCCGGGAACTATGGCTACACCTTC. Translated, it gives CAGAGNYGYTF.